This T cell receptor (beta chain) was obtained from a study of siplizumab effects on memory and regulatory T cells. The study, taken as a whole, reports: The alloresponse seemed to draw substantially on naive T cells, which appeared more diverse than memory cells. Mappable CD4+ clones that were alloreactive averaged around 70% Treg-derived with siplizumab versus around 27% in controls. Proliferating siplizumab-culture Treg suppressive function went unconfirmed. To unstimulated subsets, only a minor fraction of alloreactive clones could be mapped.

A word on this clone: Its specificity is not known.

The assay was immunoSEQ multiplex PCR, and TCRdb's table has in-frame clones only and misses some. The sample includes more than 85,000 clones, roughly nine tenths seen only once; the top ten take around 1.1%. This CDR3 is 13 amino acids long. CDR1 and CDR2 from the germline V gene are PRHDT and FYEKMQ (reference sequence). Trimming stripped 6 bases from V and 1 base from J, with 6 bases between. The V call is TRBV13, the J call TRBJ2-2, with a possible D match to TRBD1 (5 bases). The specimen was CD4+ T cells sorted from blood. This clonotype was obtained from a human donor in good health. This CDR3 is CASSTGNTGELFF. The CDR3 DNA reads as TGTGCCAGCAGTACAGGGAACACCGGGGAGCTGTTTTTT.